Listed below are T cell receptor beta chains from one sample, sequenced in a study of T cells in Graves' hyperthyroidism and ophthalmopathy. TCRdb re-derived calls from the multiplex PCR reads in MiXCR, one entry per CDR3 protein. The sample has about 400,000 distinct CDR3 sequences; approximately 16% are singletons. The sequenced material came from blood. These receptors were taken from a woman aged 60 to 75 with Graves' ophthalmopathy. CDR3s include the opening cysteine and the closing phenylalanine or tryptophan. D genes are given only for firm matches. Size tells how often a clone was seen (once, few, many) or the class of an expanded clone, and some rows leave it out.

D: TRBD1; J: TRBJ2-7; size: few; length: 15; V: TRBV5-6; CDR3: CASTLRTGIFYEQYF; DNA: TGTGCCAGCACCCTAAGGACAGGGATATTCTACGAGCAGTACTTC
D: NA; J: TRBJ2-3; size: NA; length: 15; V: TRBV28; CDR3: CASSPQSTLRGAQYF; DNA: TGTGCCAGCAGTCCCCAATCCACCCTGAGGGGTGCGCAGTATTTT
D: NA; J: TRBJ1-2; size: many; length: 14; V: TRBV7-9; CDR3: CASSDSRVVYGYTF; DNA: TGTGCCAGCAGCGATTCAAGGGTCGTCTATGGCTACACCTTC
D: NA; J: TRBJ2-2; size: few; length: 15; V: TRBV3-1; CDR3: CASNQDTGNTGELFF; DNA: TGTGCCAGCAACCAAGATACAGGGAACACCGGGGAGCTGTTTTTT
D: NA; J: TRBJ2-5; size: many; length: 16; V: TRBV2; CDR3: CASSLEGISLQETQYF; DNA: TGTGCCAGCAGCCTAGAGGGGATCTCTCTCCAAGAGACCCAGTACTTC
D: NA; J: TRBJ2-5; size: NA; length: 14; V: TRBV7-8; CDR3: CASSQYSGQETQYF; DNA: TGCGCCAGCAGCCAGTATAGCGGCCAAGAGACCCAGTACTTC
D: NA; J: TRBJ2-3; size: many; length: 15; V: TRBV28; CDR3: CASSDSGVGHRGQYF; DNA: TGTGCCAGCAGCGACAGTGGCGTAGGCCACCGGGGGCAGTATTTT
D: TRBD1; J: TRBJ1-2; size: few; length: 15; V: TRBV7-8; CDR3: CASSPQTGFYYGYTF; DNA: TGTGCCAGCAGCCCCCAGACAGGGTTCTACTATGGCTACACCTTC
D: TRBD1; J: TRBJ1-1; size: many; length: 16; V: TRBV12-3/TRBV12-4; CDR3: CASSLGQGNMNTEAFF; DNA: TGTGCCAGCAGTTTGGGACAGGGTAACATGAACACTGAAGCTTTCTTT
D: TRBD1; J: TRBJ2-7; size: many; length: 16; V: TRBV4-1; CDR3: CASSQSGQVLSYEQYF; DNA: TGCGCCAGCAGCCAATCGGGACAGGTTCTCTCCTACGAGCAGTACTTC
D: NA; J: TRBJ2-7; size: many; length: 14; V: TRBV12-3/TRBV12-4; CDR3: CASSLGGESYEQYF; DNA: TGTGCCAGCAGTTTAGGTGGGGAGTCCTACGAGCAGTACTTC
D: NA; J: TRBJ2-3; size: many; length: 14; V: TRBV11-3; CDR3: CASSLEGYPDTQYF; DNA: TGTGCCAGCAGCTTAGAGGGGTACCCAGATACGCAGTATTTT
D: NA; J: TRBJ1-4; size: many; length: 13; V: TRBV18; CDR3: CASSPYRVEKLFF; DNA: TGTGCCAGCTCACCGTACAGGGTCGAAAAACTGTTTTTT
D: TRBD2; J: TRBJ2-7; size: NA; length: 20; V: TRBV7-4; CDR3: CASSGGQGLAGEHSPYEQYF; DNA: TGTGCCAGCAGCGGGGGACAGGGACTAGCGGGTGAGCATTCTCCCTACGAGCAGTACTTC
D: NA; J: TRBJ2-5; size: many; length: 12; V: TRBV18; CDR3: CASSPTGETQYF; DNA: TGTGCCAGCAGCCCCACAGGGGAGACCCAGTACTTC
D: NA; J: TRBJ2-2; size: many; length: 16; V: TRBV9; CDR3: CASSPWRRGRTGELFF; DNA: TGTGCCAGCAGCCCCTGGAGGCGGGGAAGGACCGGGGAGCTGTTTTTT
D: NA; J: TRBJ2-1; size: few; length: 16; V: TRBV4-1; CDR3: CASSPPFAGLSNEQFF; DNA: TGCGCCAGCAGCCCCCCCTTTGCGGGACTGTCTAATGAGCAGTTCTTC
D: TRBD1; J: TRBJ2-7; size: many; length: 13; V: TRBV5-1; CDR3: CASSLASGGEQYF; DNA: TGCGCCAGCAGCTTGGCGTCAGGGGGCGAGCAGTACTTC
D: NA; J: TRBJ2-2; size: many; length: 14; V: TRBV28; CDR3: CASTGHRFTGELFF; DNA: TGTGCCAGCACGGGACACCGCTTCACCGGGGAGCTGTTTTTT
D: NA; J: TRBJ2-1; size: many; length: 13; V: TRBV30; CDR3: CAWSVQAFGEQFF; DNA: TGTGCCTGGAGTGTACAGGCTTTTGGTGAGCAGTTCTTC
D: NA; J: TRBJ2-1; size: many; length: 13; V: TRBV24-1; CDR3: CATSDPDRIEQFF; DNA: TGTGCCACCAGTGACCCCGACAGAATTGAGCAGTTCTTC
D: NA; J: TRBJ1-1; size: few; length: 13; V: TRBV6-1; CDR3: CASSTPTNTEAFF; DNA: TGTGCCAGCAGTACCCCTACGAACACTGAAGCTTTCTTT
D: NA; J: TRBJ1-1; size: many; length: 15; V: TRBV24-1; CDR3: CATSDGNRAPTEAFF; DNA: TGTGCCACCAGTGATGGAAACAGGGCCCCCACTGAAGCTTTCTTT
D: TRBD1; J: TRBJ2-3; size: NA; length: 15; V: TRBV28; CDR3: CASSSDRAYTDTQYF; DNA: TGTGCCAGCAGTTCGGACAGGGCCTACACAGATACGCAGTATTTT
D: NA; J: TRBJ2-5; size: few; length: 14; V: TRBV2; CDR3: CASSPQRARETQYF; DNA: TGTGCCAGCAGTCCCCAGAGGGCGCGGGAGACCCAGTACTTC
D: TRBD2; J: TRBJ2-1; size: NA; length: 17; V: TRBV5-6; CDR3: CASSAPTSGRAFNEQFF; DNA: TGTGCCAGCAGCGCACCAACTAGCGGGAGGGCCTTTAATGAGCAGTTCTTC